What follows describes a single T cell receptor (beta chain). Each CDR3 protein is one row after TCRdb ran MiXCR on the RT-PCR reads. The sample contains about 830,000 distinct CDR3 sequences, around 20% of which appear only once. These data belong to a study of response to subunit inactivated influenza vaccine. CDR1 and CDR2 from the germline V gene are SNHLY and FYNNEI. The CDR3 is 14 residues long. The V gene end was trimmed by 1 base and the J gene end by 5 bases; junction bases not matched to a gene: 4. Here the sequenced sample was PBMCs from blood, taken about 5 days after vaccination. This clonotype originated in a man aged 45-65 years who received an inactivated influenza vaccine. The rearrangement links TRBV2 to TRBJ2-7, with 8 bases identical to TRBD1. The CDR3 spells CASSEGTGSDEQYF. CDR3 DNA: TGTGCCAGCAGTGAAGGGACAGGGTCAGACGAGCAGTACTTC.